The T cell receptor (beta chain) described here comes from a study of T-cell reconstitution after alpha-beta-depleted transplantation in children. Preparation of the TCRbeta library used unique molecular identifiers. TCRdb itself ran the PCR reads through MiXCR, one entry per CDR3 protein. This sample has around 200,000 distinct CDR3 sequences, with approximately 9% found just once. The germline V gene has CDR1 SSHAT and CDR2 FNYEAQ (reference sequence). Trimming at V came to 5 bases and at J to 2 bases, leaving 8 bases not matched to a gene. The CDR3 is 16 amino acids. This clonotype was recorded at least ten times.

This clonotype originated in a human donor who donated a stem cell graft to a child with acute lymphoblastic leukemia. V is TRBV7-7 and J is TRBJ2-2; 7 bases align to TRBD2. Here the sequenced sample was PBMCs from the stem cell graft donor, taken from the stem cell graft. CDR3 sequence (DNA): TGTGCCAGCAGCCCAACGGGGGGAATCAACACCGGGGAGCTGTTTTTT. This translates into CASSPTGGINTGELFF.